The clone carrying this T cell receptor beta chain was seen a few times. What it recognizes is unknown. This record belongs to a study of T cell repertoires in cytomegalovirus infection. Overall study: Newly reported HLA-C-restricted and thoroughly characterized HLA-B-restricted CMV epitopes were employed. CMV infection together with matching HLA type was indicated by public TCR beta signatures.

TCRdb used MiXCR to reprocess the reads, holding one entry per CDR3 protein. Of some 500,000 distinct CDR3 sequences detected, over 35% appear once; the ten largest clones hold 48%. The CDR3 contains 15 residues. Germline CDR1 SGHTA, CDR2 FQGNSA. Trimming took 1 base from V and 0 from J, leaving 10 bases between them. V gene TRBV7-2 combines with J gene TRBJ2-7; possibly TRBD1 for D (5 bases). The receptor was derived from a human donor in good health (CMV status not recorded). Some clones in this sample may be carry-over from other donors' samples. The source was cultured PBMCs, collected from culture after CMV antigen stimulation. CDR3 sequence (DNA): TGTGCCAGCAGCTTAGTATCAGACAGCTCCTACGAGCAGTACTTC. This sequence encodes CASSLVSDSSYEQYF.